The present T cell receptor beta chain was sequenced within a study of cytomegalovirus exposure and HLA in healthy donors. Study in general: The Caucasian-associated ancestry cluster held 65% to 90% of a few hundred genotyped donors. Study results and limitations: In a later analysis, donors in an Asian-associated ancestry cluster reportedly had fewer N-insertions in productive TCRs than the cohort mean. An analysis that came later showed most CMV-associated TCR beta chains appearing HLA-restricted.

The V segment lost 5 bases and the J segment 4 bases; nucleotides outside the gene matches: 16. The germline V gene has CDR1 MNHEY and CDR2 SMNVEV (reference sequence). CDR3 length equals 19 residues. As to this clone: What it binds is not known.

PCR amplification relied on 60 Vbeta primers (plus 13 Jbeta primers). Assay: immunoSEQ multiplex PCR; the TCRdb copy retains only in-frame clones and omits some. Of under 200,000 clones in the sample, around 84% are singletons; the top ten hold 5% to 7%. What was sequenced was PBMCs. The receptor was derived from a man aged 50 to 59 in good health and CMV-seropositive. The chain links TRBV27 to TRBJ2-6; 8 nucleotides align to TRBD2. The CDR3 DNA reads TGTGCCAGCAGTCTAGCCGGGGGGGTCGCTCGGACCGGGGCCAACGTCCTGACTTTC. Amino acids: CASSLAGGVARTGANVLTF.